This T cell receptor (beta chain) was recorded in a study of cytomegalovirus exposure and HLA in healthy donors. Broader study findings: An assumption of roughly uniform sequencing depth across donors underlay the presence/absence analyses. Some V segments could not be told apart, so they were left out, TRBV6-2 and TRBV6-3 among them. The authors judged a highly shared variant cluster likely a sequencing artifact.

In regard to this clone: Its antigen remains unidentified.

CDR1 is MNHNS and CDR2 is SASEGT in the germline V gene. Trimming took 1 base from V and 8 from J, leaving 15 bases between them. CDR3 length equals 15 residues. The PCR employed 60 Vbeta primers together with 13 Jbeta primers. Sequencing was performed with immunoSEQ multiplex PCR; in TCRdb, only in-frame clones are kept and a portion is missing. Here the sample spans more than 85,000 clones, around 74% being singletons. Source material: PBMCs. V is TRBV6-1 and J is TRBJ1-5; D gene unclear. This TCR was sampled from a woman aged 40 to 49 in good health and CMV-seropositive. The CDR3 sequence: CASSEVGALLEPQHF. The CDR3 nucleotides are TGTGCCAGCAGTGAAGTCGGAGCCCTCCTCGAGCCCCAGCATTTT.